These 27 T cell receptor beta chains originate from one sample sequenced in a study of blood T cell repertoires in COVID-19. Clones were read by immunoSEQ multiplex PCR, and TCRdb kept only the in-frame ones, dropping some. The table lists 30,000 to 35,000 clones, roughly 86% of them singletons. What was sequenced was peripheral blood. The source is a man between 70 and 80 years old with acute or convalescent COVID-19.

This chain joins TRBV27 and TRBJ2-7; no reliable D call. V was pared by 8 bases and J by 3 bases, with 14 bases between. There are 13 residues in the CDR3. Germline V gene data show CDR1 as MNHEY and CDR2 as SMNVEV (reference sequence). The CDR3 coding sequence is TGTGCCAGCCATTCCAGGAACCTCTACGAGCAGTACTTC. Protein: CASHSRNLYEQYF.

The table lists this clone with a few counts. The V gene is TRBV6-2 or TRBV6-3, the J gene TRBJ1-1; 9 positions match TRBD1. The CDR3 loop spans 13 amino acids. Per the germline V gene, CDR1 is MNHEY and CDR2 is SVGEGT. V was clipped by 5 bases and J by 5 bases; unmatched bases: 3. The CDR3 spells CASSGTGWTEAFF. CDR3 DNA: TGTGCCAGCAGTGGGACAGGGTGGACTGAAGCTTTCTTT.

The V and J genes are TRBV2 and TRBJ1-3; 7 bases are a match to TRBD1. Germline trimming cut 5 bases from V and 0 bases from J; bases unmatched to any gene: 7. CDR1 SNHLY and CDR2 FYNNEI come from the germline V gene. CDR3 length equals 16 residues. The CDR3 region has the DNA TGTGCCAGCAGTCGGGAGACAGGGAACTCTGGAAACACCATATATTTT. Its translation is CASSRETGNSGNTIYF.

The chain joins TRBV7-3 to TRBJ2-1; maybe TRBD2 (6 bases). Trimming took off 6 bases at V and 4 bases at J, with 7 bases between the two ends. This CDR3 contains 12 residues. Germline V lookup: CDR1 SGHTA, CDR2 FQGTGA. The CDR3 is CASRGRYNEQFF. The CDR3 DNA sequence: TGTGCCAGCAGAGGGAGGTACAATGAGCAGTTCTTC. Looking up the rest from reference TRBV7-3 and TRBJ2-1 gives the full variable domain: GAGVSQTPSNKVTEKGKYVELRCDPISGHTALYWYRQSLGQGPEFLIYFQGTGAADDSGLPNDRFFAVRPEGSVSTLKIQRTERGDSAVYLCASRGRYNEQFFGPGTRLTVL.

The chain employs TRBV29-1 and TRBJ1-5; tentative D call: TRBD1 (5 bases). The CDR3 runs to 12 residues. Germline assignment: CDR1 SQVTM and CDR2 ANQGSEA. V was cut by 6 bases and J by 6 bases, with 12 bases left in between. The chain's CDR3 is CSVGMGGQPQHF. In nucleotides, the CDR3 is TGCAGCGTCGGGATGGGGGGTCAGCCCCAGCATTTT.

V usage is TRBV19 and J usage is TRBJ1-5; tentative D call: TRBD1 (6 bases). The germline V and J ends were trimmed by 4 bases and 6 bases, with 16 bases remaining between them. There are 15 residues in the CDR3. CDR1 is LNHDA and CDR2 is SQIVND in the germline V gene (reference sequence). CDR3 coding DNA: TGTGCCAGTAGTACTGGCGGGGGGCGTGGTCAGCCCCAGCATTTT. Translating gives CASSTGGGRGQPQHF.

The genes are TRBV28 and TRBJ1-2; 8 positions agree with TRBD1. Germline V lookup: CDR1 MDHEN, CDR2 SYDVKM. V lost 6 bases and J lost 3; bases outside the gene matches: 9. The CDR3 spans 15 residues. This CDR3 is CASSQGANGDYGYTF. The CDR3 nucleotides are TGTGCCAGCAGCCAGGGGGCAAACGGGGACTATGGCTACACCTTC.

Only a few counts were recorded for this clone. The chain couples TRBV19 to TRBJ1-6, with D perhaps matching TRBD1 (5 bases). There are 15 residues in the CDR3. Germline CDR1 reads LNHDA; CDR2 reads SQIVND (reference sequence). V was clipped by 3 bases and J by 10 bases, with 16 bases between them. The CDR3 DNA sequence: TGTGCCAGTAGTATCGCACCAGGGCCAGAGTCACCCCTCCACTTT. Protein sequence: CASSIAPGPESPLHF.

This chain uses TRBV30 with TRBJ2-7; D possibly matches TRBD1 or TRBD2 (5 bases each). V lost 5 bases, J lost 12 bases, and 17 bases lay in between. The CDR3 is made up of 11 amino acids. The germline gives CDR1 GTSNPN, CDR2 SVGIG (reference sequence). The CDR3 DNA sequence: TGTGCCTGGGGGACCCCCGGGAATCCGTACTTC. Protein product: CAWGTPGNPYF. Full variable domain (remainder filled in from reference TRBV30 and TRBJ2-7): SQTIHQWPATLVQPVGSPLSLECTVEGTSNPNLYWYRQAAGRGLQLLFYSVGIGQISSEVPQNLSASRPQDRQFILSSKKLLLSDSGFYLCAWGTPGNPYFGPGTRLTVT.

V and J are TRBV7-2 and TRBJ2-1; TRBD2 aligns across 10 bases. CDR3 length equals 16 residues. J lost 4 bases, V lost 5 bases, and 8 bases had no gene match. Germline CDR1 SGHTA, CDR2 FQGNSA. The CDR3 is CASSPHSGRTYNEQFF. DNA for the CDR3: TGTGCCAGCAGCCCCCATAGCGGGAGGACGTACAATGAGCAGTTCTTC.

V is TRBV7-9 and J is TRBJ2-1; 13 bases are a match to TRBD2. This CDR3 has 16 residues. V lost 1 base, J lost 13 bases, and 10 bases stayed unmatched. CDR1 is SEHNR, CDR2 FQNEAQ, per germline (reference sequence). CDR3 sequence: CASSLEGGLAGSFQFF. The CDR3 DNA is TGTGCCAGCAGCTTAGAGGGGGGACTAGCGGGGTCCTTTCAGTTCTTC. The complete variable domain, with remaining parts taken from reference TRBV7-9 and TRBJ2-1, reads DTGVSQNPRHKITKRGQNVTFRCDPISEHNRLYWYRQTLGQGPEFLTYFQNEAQLEKSRLLSDRFSAERPKGSFSTLEIQRTEQGDSAMYLCASSLEGGLAGSFQFFGPGTRLTVL.

The CDR3 coding sequence is TGTGCCTGGGAACATGGTTCCTACGAGCAGTACTTC. Encoded protein: CAWEHGSYEQYF. The chain joins TRBV30 to TRBJ2-7; no clear D gene. Per germline, CDR1 GTSNPN and CDR2 SVGIG (reference sequence). The CDR3 consists of 12 residues. Trimming shortened V by 5 bases and J by 1 base, and 9 bases separated the two germline ends.

The chain has TRBV4-1 and TRBJ1-2; perhaps TRBD1 as D (5 bases). CDR1 is MGHRA and CDR2 is YSYEKL in the germline V gene. The CDR3 extends over 14 amino acids. V lost 1 base, J lost 9 bases, and 15 bases lay in between. CDR3 amino acids: CASSQGTQQDRYTF. In DNA, the CDR3 is TGCGCCAGCAGCCAAGGGACCCAACAGGACCGCTACACCTTC.

Turning to this clone: The sample contains more than one DNA sequence encoding this CDR3. CDR3 amino acids: CASSLVGVRTEAFF. The CDR3 DNA reads as TGTGCCAGCAGCTTAGTAGGCGTCAGGACTGAAGCTTTCTTT. The genes are TRBV7-2 and TRBJ1-1; unclear D gene. V was shortened by 1 base and J by 5 bases, with 11 bases between the two germline ends. The CDR3 is 14 amino acids. Germline CDR1 is SGHTA and CDR2 is FQGNSA.

This chain joins TRBV5-4 and TRBJ1-3; D remains ambiguous. Trimming cost V 4 bases and J 0 bases, with 5 bases left between them. There are 13 residues in the CDR3. The germline V gene encodes CDR1 SGHNT and CDR2 YYREEE (reference sequence). CDR3 in amino acids: CASSEISGNTIYF. The CDR3 DNA sequence: TGTGCCAGCAGCGAGATCTCTGGAAACACCATATATTTT.

The chain has TRBV19 and TRBJ2-7, with 7 bases identical to TRBD2. After removal of 1 base from V and 3 bases from J, the junction contained 6 bases not matched to a gene. This CDR3 contains 15 residues. CDR1 and CDR2 (germline): LNHDA, SQIVND (reference sequence). The CDR3 loop is CASSIAASGLYEQYF. Written as DNA, the CDR3 is TGTGCCAGTAGTATAGCCGCTAGCGGACTCTACGAGCAGTACTTC.

The CDR3 spells CASSDLGQHYEQYF. CDR3 sequence (DNA): TGTGCCAGCAGTGATCTGGGACAGCACTACGAGCAGTACTTC. The chain links TRBV2 to TRBJ2-7; 7 nucleotides line up with TRBD1. CDR3 length: 14 residues. V was pared by 3 bases and J by 3 bases, with 5 bases of the junction left unmatched. Germline V gives CDR1 SNHLY, CDR2 FYNNEI.

This clone appeared a few times. The chain carries TRBV28 and TRBJ1-5, with TRBD1 as a possible D gene (6 bases). CDR1 and CDR2 (germline): MDHEN, SYDVKM. The CDR3 contains 14 residues. V was trimmed by 5 bases and J by 4 bases, leaving 12 bases between them. The CDR3 here is CASSPTGINQPQHF. As DNA, the CDR3 is TGTGCCAGCAGTCCCACAGGGATTAATCAGCCCCAGCATTTT.

This rearrangement joins TRBV28 to TRBJ1-3, with D possibly matching TRBD1 (6 bases). Germline V gives CDR1 MDHEN, CDR2 SYDVKM. The CDR3 has 17 amino acids. Trimming removed 1 base from V and 4 bases from J, with 17 bases in between. CDR3 loop: CASSLSTGYHLGNTIYF. The CDR3 DNA is TGTGCCAGCAGTTTATCGACAGGCTATCATTTGGGAAACACCATATATTTT.

The chain employs TRBV7-9 and TRBJ1-5; D is perhaps TRBD1 (5 bases). The CDR3 extends over 16 amino acids. V lost 4 bases, J lost 5 bases, and 18 bases lay in between. Germline V gene sequence: CDR1 SEHNR, CDR2 FQNEAQ (reference sequence). CDR3 sequence (DNA): TGTGCCAGCAGCTCTCTAGGGGCGCGCCCCTATCAGCCCCAGCATTTT. Residues: CASSSLGARPYQPQHF.

The rearrangement uses TRBV15 and TRBJ2-3; TRBD1 matches at 7 bases. This CDR3 spans 16 amino acids. Germline V gene lookup returns CDR1 LNHNV and CDR2 YYDKDF (reference sequence). V trimming: 0 bases; J trimming: 6 bases; junction bases outside the gene matches: 9. The chain's CDR3 is CATSRDQGQSYDTQYF. CDR3 bases: TGTGCCACCAGCAGAGATCAGGGACAGAGCTATGATACGCAGTATTTT.

In nucleotides, the CDR3 is TGTGCCAGCAGTCTCAGGGTAGGAGCTGGAAACACCATATATTTT. It specifies CASSLRVGAGNTIYF. The gene calls are TRBV6-5 and TRBJ1-3, with TRBD1 as a possible D gene (5 bases). Trimming shortened V by 5 bases and J by 2 bases, and 13 bases separated the two germline ends. This CDR3 region has 15 residues. Per the germline V gene, CDR1 is MNHEY and CDR2 is SVGAGI.

The V and J genes are TRBV7-3 and TRBJ1-1; 9 bases match TRBD1. The junction had 5 bases not matched to a gene; V was cut back by 5 bases and J by 4 bases. From germline, CDR1 is SGHTA and CDR2 FQGTGA. CDR3 length: 14 amino acids. The CDR3 loop reads CASSLQGASTEAFF. The CDR3 DNA follows: TGTGCCAGCAGCCTACAGGGGGCGTCCACTGAAGCTTTCTTT.

The chain joins TRBV6-2 or TRBV6-3 to TRBJ2-1; 8 bases are shared with TRBD2. Germline CDR1 MNHEY, CDR2 SVGEGT. The CDR3 extends over 14 amino acids. V dropped 4 bases and J dropped 2; count of bases not matched to a gene: 1. CDR3 DNA sequence: TGTGCCAGCAGTTTTAGCGGGACCTACAATGAGCAGTTCTTC. Protein: CASSFSGTYNEQFF.

In this sample, this clone turned up many times. The V call is TRBV29-1, the J call TRBJ1-2; D may be TRBD1 (6 bases). The CDR3 has 12 residues. CDR1 is SQVTM and CDR2 is ANQGSEA in the germline V gene. Trimming took 7 bases from V and 7 from J, leaving 16 bases between them. The CDR3 reads CSAEGGGLGYTF. DNA for the CDR3: TGCAGCGCGGAGGGGGGAGGGCTTGGCTACACCTTC.

The chain employs TRBV5-1 and TRBJ1-1; D remains unclear. The CDR3 has 15 residues. CDR1 is SGHRS, CDR2 YFSETQ, per germline. V gave up 0 bases and J gave up 3 bases, with 12 bases separating them. CDR3 region: CASSLEAVRDTEAFF. The CDR3 region has the DNA TGCGCCAGCAGCTTGGAGGCCGTTCGGGACACTGAAGCTTTCTTT.

This chain uses TRBV4-2 with TRBJ2-5, with a tentative D call TRBD2 (6 bases). Trimming removed 0 bases at V and 5 bases at J, with 13 bases between. The CDR3 consists of 15 residues. Germline V gene data show CDR1 as LGHNA and CDR2 as YNFKEQ. CDR3 in DNA: TGTGCCAGCAGCCAAGATCACCGGGGACTGGAGACCCAGTACTTC. This translates into CASSQDHRGLETQYF.